Below, 12 T cell receptor beta chains from the same sample are listed, as sequenced in a study of human T cells and chemical hapten exposure. One entry per CDR3 protein results from TCRdb running MiXCR on the RACE reads. The table has around 80,000 distinct CDR3 sequences, 6.6% seen once; the top ten hold 1% to 1.5%. The time point is: patch test 2, 6 weeks after DPC sensitization. Stated treatment: therapeutic diphenylcyclopropenone sensitization with weekly scalp DPC. This sample comprised whole blood, obtained in connection with sensitization to the hapten diphenylcyclopropenone (DPC). The receptors here all came from a woman in her twenties or thirties with alopecia areata. Some clones in this sample may be carry-over from other donors' samples.

This clonotype has at least ten counts. The CDR3 here is CSVARQGTNEKLFF. Written as DNA, the CDR3 is TGCAGCGTCGCCAGACAGGGAACTAATGAAAAACTGTTTTTT. The chain joins TRBV29-1 to TRBJ1-4; 7 nucleotides match TRBD1. The CDR3 loop spans 14 amino acids. CDR1 SQVTM and CDR2 ANQGSEA come from the germline V gene. J lost 1 base, V lost 6 bases, and 5 bases had no gene match. Based on the CDR3 plus reference TRBV29-1 and TRBJ1-4, the full variable domain is SAVISQKPSRDICQRGTSLTIQCQVDSQVTMMFWYRQQPGQSLTLIATANQGSEATYESGFVIDKFPISRPNLTFSTLTVSNMSPEDSSIYLCSVARQGTNEKLFFGSGTQLSVL.

This clonotype was seen many times. J is TRBJ1-6 and V is TRBV29-1, with 9 bases fitting TRBD1. Germline V gene sequence: CDR1 SQVTM, CDR2 ANQGSEA. The CDR3 extends over 16 amino acids. Unmatched junction bases numbered 9, after V lost 0 bases and J lost 9 bases. The chain's CDR3 is CSVEDPRDRVGSPLHF. The CDR3, as DNA: TGCAGCGTTGAAGATCCGAGGGACAGGGTGGGTTCACCCCTCCACTTT.

This clonotype was counted ten times or more. CDR3: CASSSRAQGVDTEAFF. As DNA, the CDR3 is TGTGCCAGCAGTTCCAGGGCACAGGGGGTGGACACTGAAGCTTTCTTT. The chain employs TRBV27 and TRBJ1-1, with TRBD1 matching 8 bases. This CDR3 is built from 16 residues. V shed 4 bases, J shed 3 bases, and the junction held 10 bases outside the gene matches. Per the germline V gene, CDR1 is MNHEY and CDR2 is SMNVEV (reference sequence).

This clonotype was counted many times. The rearrangement uses TRBV7-9 and TRBJ2-1; 7 nucleotides line up with TRBD1. CDR3 length: 18 amino acids. J was trimmed by 6 bases and V by 7 bases; bases with no gene match: 21. The germline gives CDR1 SEHNR, CDR2 FQNEAQ (reference sequence). The CDR3 region is CASTSDRAYPPVRNEQFF. As DNA, the CDR3 is TGTGCCAGCACCTCCGACAGGGCCTACCCCCCGGTACGCAATGAGCAGTTCTTC.

This clonotype appeared many times. This sequence joins TRBV19 and TRBJ1-2; D uncertain. Germline CDR1 and CDR2: LNHDA and SQIVND (reference sequence). The CDR3 is made up of 13 amino acids. With 0 bases removed from V and 6 bases from J, the gap between germline ends came to 8 bases. In DNA form, the CDR3 reads TGTGCCAGTAGTATAGATTCTACGCATGGCTACACCTTC. This codes for CASSIDSTHGYTF.

The chain is built from TRBV20-1 and TRBJ2-1; a possible D gene is TRBD2 (6 bases). The germline V gene has CDR1 DFQATT and CDR2 SNEGSKA (reference sequence). Trimming removed 3 bases at V and 2 bases at J, with 11 bases between. The CDR3 contains 14 residues. CDR3 in amino acids: CSASGGSTYNEQFF. The CDR3 bases are TGCAGTGCTAGTGGAGGGAGTACCTACAATGAGCAGTTCTTC.

A few counts support this clonotype. The V and J genes are TRBV20-1 and TRBJ1-5; D gene unclear. The CDR3 totals 15 residues. Between the trimmed V and J ends, which lost 0 bases and 7 bases, there was a span of 16 bases. From germline, CDR1 is DFQATT and CDR2 SNEGSKA (reference sequence). In DNA, the CDR3 is TGCAGTGCTAGAGATGTGATGGGTTTTGTGCAGCCCCAGCATTTT. Translated: CSARDVMGFVQPQHF.

The V and J genes are TRBV12-3 or TRBV12-4 and TRBJ2-2; 8 bases align to TRBD1. With V trimmed by 5 bases and J by 3 bases, 2 bases remained unmatched. The CDR3 is made up of 14 amino acids. CDR3 region: CASSNRGDTGELFF. CDR3 DNA: TGTGCCAGCAGTAACAGGGGGGACACCGGGGAGCTGTTTTTT.

This clonotype was found a few times. The chain joins TRBV7-8 to TRBJ1-5; TRBD1 is a possible D gene (6 bases). Trimming shortened V by 5 bases and J by 2 bases, and 10 bases separated the two germline ends. CDR3 length: 14 residues. CDR1 and CDR2 (germline): SGHVS, FQNEAQ. This chain's CDR3 is CASSLGGRNQPQHF. The CDR3 DNA reads as TGTGCCAGCAGCCTTGGGGGGCGCAATCAGCCCCAGCATTTT.

This clonotype was observed at least ten times. The gene calls are TRBV3-1 and TRBJ2-5; D is possibly TRBD2 (6 bases). This CDR3 comprises 17 residues. Germline CDR1 reads LGHDT; CDR2 reads YNNKEL (reference sequence). V lost 1 base and J lost 5, with 20 bases in between. The CDR3 sequence is CASSQVGPTSWYETQYF. CDR3 coding DNA: TGTGCCAGCAGCCAAGTCGGACCGACTAGTTGGTATGAGACCCAGTACTTC.

Comments on this clonotype: Compared with germline, one end of the junction differs, possibly owing to a read error. The chain uses TRBV20-1 and TRBJ1-5; no reliable D call. CDR1 and CDR2 from the germline V gene are DFQATT and SNEGSKA (reference sequence). This CDR3 comprises 12 residues. CDR3: CSARDSGQLQHF. The DNA for the CDR3 is TGCAGTGCTAGAGATTCGGGCCAGCTCCAGCATTTT.

The V gene is TRBV12-3 or TRBV12-4, the J gene TRBJ2-1; 11 bases fit TRBD2. Trimming cost V 8 bases and J 1 base; bases outside gene matches: 7. The CDR3 has 16 residues. CDR3 sequence (DNA): TGTGCCAGCGGGGGGGGACTAGCGGTATCCTACAATGAGCAGTTCTTC. Translating it yields CASGGGLAVSYNEQFF.